This T cell receptor beta chain comes out of a study of blood T cell repertoires in COVID-19. Study-level background: The United States, Italy and Spain were the sources of the acute and convalescent COVID-19 samples.

CDR3 length: 16 amino acids. V was cut by 6 bases and J by 0 bases, with 18 bases left in between. Germline values: CDR1 MNHNY, CDR2 SVGAGI (reference sequence). This table comes from immunoSEQ multiplex PCR, and its TCRdb copy is limited to in-frame clones, with some not included. The sample holds about 520,000 clones; roughly 88% are singletons and the top ten take roughly 3.2%. The chain employs TRBV6-6 and TRBJ2-7; D is possibly TRBD1 (6 bases). The clonotype originates from a human donor in a cohort sampled during active COVID-19. The sequenced sample was peripheral blood. CDR3 loop: CASSLTSQGPSYEQYF. For the CDR3, the DNA is TGTGCCAGCAGCCTAACGAGCCAGGGGCCCTCCTACGAGCAGTACTTC.